The 25 T cell receptor beta chains below come from one sample, sequenced in a study of identical twins. A single record per CDR3 protein comes from TCRdb applying MiXCR to the 5' RACE reads. Of roughly 490,000 distinct CDR3 sequences in the sample, roughly an eighth were seen once. This same sample was also taken into another study, of yellow fever vaccine responses in identical twins.

Material for sequencing was CD4+ T cells sorted from blood. All receptors derive from a woman in her late teens or twenties in good health.

This chain uses TRBV6-1 with TRBJ2-5; 7 bases map to TRBD1. V lost 3 bases, J lost 5 bases, and 9 bases stayed unmatched. Germline CDR1 and CDR2: MNHNS and SASEGT. CDR3 length: 15 amino acids. The CDR3 protein is CASSETMTGWETQYF. DNA for the CDR3: TGTGCCAGCAGTGAGACTATGACAGGGTGGGAGACCCAGTACTTC.

This clonotype was seen many times. CDR3 in amino acids: CASAGAGDEKLFF. The CDR3 DNA reads TGTGCCTCGGCCGGGGCAGGGGACGAAAAACTGTTTTTT. This sequence joins TRBV10-3 and TRBJ1-4, with D perhaps TRBD1 (6 bases). Trimming took off 11 bases at V and 8 bases at J, with 18 bases between the two ends. CDR3 length: 13 amino acids. Germline CDR1 and CDR2: ENHRY and SYGVKD.

This clonotype was seen more than once but under ten times. This chain connects TRBV14 to TRBJ2-5; D ambiguous. The CDR3 covers 13 residues. The germline V gene encodes CDR1 SGHDN and CDR2 FVKESK. The V end was cut by 1 base, the J end by 6 bases, with 9 bases between. CDR3 DNA: TGTGCCAGCAGCCAAGGCGGTGGCAAGACCCAGTACTTC. This codes for CASSQGGGKTQYF.

The rearrangement links TRBV6-1 to TRBJ2-3, with 7 bases matching TRBD1. Germline V gene sequence: CDR1 MNHNS, CDR2 SASEGT. The junction had 24 bases not matched to a gene; V was cut back by 6 bases and J by 6 bases. The CDR3 length is 19 residues. CDR3 in amino acids: CASRPFPRVIKQGTDTQYF. For the CDR3, the DNA is TGTGCCAGCAGACCTTTTCCTCGGGTCATTAAACAGGGGACGGATACGCAGTATTTT.

The chain couples TRBV12-3 or TRBV12-4 to TRBJ2-2; 13 bases line up with TRBD2. The CDR3 spans 18 residues. V shed 7 bases, J shed 4 bases, and the junction held 12 bases outside the gene matches. The CDR3 is CASTKGTSGKGRTGELFF. CDR3 in DNA: TGTGCCAGCACCAAAGGGACTAGCGGGAAGGGTCGCACCGGGGAGCTGTTTTTT.

The V and J genes are TRBV5-1 and TRBJ2-1; 11 bases are a match to TRBD2. CDR1 is SGHRS and CDR2 is YFSETQ in the germline V gene. J gave up 5 bases and V 3 bases, and 7 bases lay outside the gene matches. This CDR3 has 16 amino acids. The CDR3 protein is CASSSRTSGGHNEQFF. The CDR3 DNA is TGCGCCAGCAGCTCCCGCACTAGCGGGGGTCACAATGAGCAGTTCTTC.

The CDR3 sequence: CAWSPKAGMNTEAFF. DNA of the CDR3: TGTGCCTGGAGTCCCAAGGCAGGGATGAACACTGAAGCTTTCTTT. The chain links TRBV30 to TRBJ1-1, with D perhaps TRBD1 (5 bases). V shed 2 bases and J shed 0 bases, with 13 bases lying between them. This CDR3 has 15 residues. CDR1 and CDR2 (germline): GTSNPN, SVGIG (reference sequence).

Only a few counts were recorded for this clonotype. V is TRBV20-1 and J is TRBJ2-1; D not certain. This CDR3 region has 16 residues. From germline, CDR1 is DFQATT and CDR2 SNEGSKA (reference sequence). Trimming removed 4 bases from V and 0 bases from J, with 16 bases in between. The CDR3 nucleotides read TGCAGTGCTACGCCCCTCTCAGCCCTCTCCTACAATGAGCAGTTCTTC. This codes for CSATPLSALSYNEQFF.

This clonotype was detected a few times. At one of its ends the junction is not consistent with the germline gene, which may arise from a read error. The rearrangement uses TRBV20-1 and TRBJ2-1; the D gene is possibly TRBD2 (5 bases). Germline V gives CDR1 DFQATT, CDR2 SNEGSKA (reference sequence). This CDR3 is 14 amino acids long. In DNA, the CDR3 is TGCAGTGCCAGAGGGCCCCTCGGCCACAATGAGCAGTTCTTC. It encodes CSARGPLGHNEQFF.

V and J are TRBV6-2 or TRBV6-3 and TRBJ2-4, with no clear D. The germline CDR1 and CDR2 sequences are MNHEY and SVGEGT. The V gene lost 5 bases and the J gene lost 2 bases, with 10 bases spanning the gap. The CDR3 contains 14 residues. CDR3 sequence reads: CASSKDGSKNIQYF. In DNA form, the CDR3 reads TGTGCCAGCAGTAAGGACGGCTCCAAAAACATTCAGTACTTC.

The chain recombines TRBV5-4 with TRBJ2-5; D is undetermined. CDR3 length: 15 residues. The germline V and J ends were trimmed by 5 bases and 0 bases, with 14 bases remaining between them. CDR1 is SGHNT and CDR2 is YYREEE in the germline V gene (reference sequence). The CDR3 spells CASSSDGKDQETQYF. CDR3 bases: TGTGCCAGCAGTTCGGACGGAAAAGACCAAGAGACCCAGTACTTC.

Many counts were recorded for this clonotype. This chain connects TRBV3-1 to TRBJ2-7, with TRBD2 identical over 7 bases. With V trimmed by 1 base and J by 3 bases, 6 bases remained unmatched. The CDR3 is 15 residues long. CDR1 and CDR2 (germline): LGHDT, YNNKEL (reference sequence). This CDR3 is CASSQVMGLNYEQYF. CDR3 bases: TGTGCCAGCAGCCAAGTGATGGGACTAAACTACGAGCAGTACTTC.

A few counts support this clonotype. V gene TRBV5-1 combines with J gene TRBJ2-7; no clear D gene. The germline gives CDR1 SGHRS, CDR2 YFSETQ. The CDR3 is made up of 14 amino acids. Trimming took off 0 bases at V and 3 bases at J, with 10 bases between the two ends. The CDR3 loop is CASSLVHFIYEQYF. The CDR3 DNA follows: TGCGCCAGCAGCTTGGTACACTTCATCTACGAGCAGTACTTC.

The chain couples TRBV20-1 to TRBJ2-1; TRBD2 matches 7 bases. The CDR3 has 14 residues. After removal of 0 bases from V and 7 bases from J, the junction contained 6 bases not matched to a gene. The germline CDR1 and CDR2 sequences are DFQATT and SNEGSKA (reference sequence). The CDR3 DNA reads as TGCAGTGCTAGAGATCTGTGGCGGGGGAATGAGCAGTTCTTC. This gives the protein CSARDLWRGNEQFF.

The rearrangement links TRBV11-2 to TRBJ2-7; 10 bases line up with TRBD2. The CDR3 is 15 residues long. CDR1 and CDR2 (germline): SGHAT, FQNNGV. The V and J ends lost 5 bases and 7 bases, in that order; junction bases with no gene match: 11. The CDR3 DNA sequence: TGTGCCAGCAGCCACCCGCTAGCGGGAGCGGGGGAGCAGTACTTC. Translating gives CASSHPLAGAGEQYF.

CDR3 in amino acids: CASGQGVNTEAFF. The CDR3 DNA is TGTGCCAGCGGACAGGGGGTGAACACTGAAGCTTTCTTT. This rearrangement joins TRBV2 to TRBJ1-1, with 10 bases aligning to TRBD1. This CDR3 is built from 13 residues. The V gene's germline CDR1 is SNHLY and CDR2 FYNNEI. J lost 0 bases, V lost 8 bases, and 0 bases had no gene match.

This clonotype was detected a few times. This sequence joins TRBV12-3 or TRBV12-4 and TRBJ1-4, with 9 bases that match TRBD1. V gave up 6 bases and J gave up 6 bases; unmatched junction bases: 5. The CDR3 loop spans 14 amino acids. CDR3 in DNA: TGTGCCAGCAGAACCGGGACAGGGCATGAAAAACTGTTTTTT. This codes for CASRTGTGHEKLFF.

This clonotype occurred a few times. The chain recombines TRBV7-6 with TRBJ1-4; 9 positions match TRBD1. The length of the CDR3 is 16 residues. Germline CDR1 reads SGHVS; CDR2 reads FNYEAQ. The ends lost 5 bases at V and 6 bases at J; junction bases unmatched: 10. CDR3 sequence reads: CASSRSDRDRDEKLFF. The DNA of the CDR3 is TGTGCCAGCAGCCGTTCAGATCGGGACAGGGATGAAAAACTGTTTTTT.

This clonotype has more than one count but fewer than ten. The chain is built from TRBV10-3 and TRBJ2-5; 9 bases align to TRBD1. The CDR3 totals 13 residues. From germline, CDR1 is ENHRY and CDR2 SYGVKD. V lost 6 bases and J lost 4; bases outside the gene matches: 3. CDR3: CAIRDRGGETQYF. As DNA, the CDR3 is TGTGCCATCAGGGACAGGGGAGGAGAGACCCAGTACTTC.

In this sample, this clonotype turned up a few times. This chain joins TRBV11-2 and TRBJ2-3; D is undetermined. Trimming pared 1 base from V and 7 bases from J, leaving 6 bases between. Per the germline V gene, CDR1 is SGHAT and CDR2 is FQNNGV. The CDR3 has 12 amino acids. The CDR3 nucleotides read TGTGCCAGCAGCTTAGTGAGGAATACGCAGTATTTT. It codes for CASSLVRNTQYF.

This clonotype was seen only a few times. The V and J genes are TRBV19 and TRBJ1-4; no definite D call. Germline V lookup: CDR1 LNHDA, CDR2 SQIVND (reference sequence). The CDR3 is 13 residues long. With 11 bases removed from V and 5 bases from J, the gap between germline ends came to 15 bases. The CDR3 bases are TGTGCCTGTACCGGTCGAAGGAATGAAAAACTGTTTTTT. Translating it yields CACTGRRNEKLFF.

This clonotype was counted only a few times. This chain joins TRBV14 and TRBJ2-7; TRBD1 matches at 11 bases. The germline V gene encodes CDR1 SGHDN and CDR2 FVKESK. The CDR3 length is 15 residues. V dropped 3 bases and J dropped 5; count of bases not matched to a gene: 6. This CDR3 reads CASSQTGTGGNEQYF. As DNA, the CDR3 is TGTGCCAGCAGCCAGACCGGGACAGGGGGTAACGAGCAGTACTTC.

This clonotype was counted between two and nine times. The chain is built from TRBV2 and TRBJ1-1, with 7 bases matching TRBD1. V lost 10 bases, J lost 6 bases, and 8 bases stayed unmatched. CDR3 length: 12 residues. Per the germline V gene, CDR1 is SNHLY and CDR2 is FYNNEI. The CDR3 loop is CATQGVIPEAFF. Here the CDR3 DNA reads TGTGCCACGCAGGGGGTTATCCCTGAAGCTTTCTTT.

The table lists this clonotype with many counts. The V gene is TRBV12-3 or TRBV12-4, the J gene TRBJ2-1; 8 nucleotides match TRBD1. The trim removed 6 bases at V and 7 bases at J, leaving 11 bases unmatched. The CDR3 has 15 residues. CDR3 region: CASRATGGSPNEQFF. In nucleotides, the CDR3 is TGTGCCAGCAGGGCTACAGGGGGATCGCCTAATGAGCAGTTCTTC.

V gene TRBV7-3 combines with J gene TRBJ2-3, with D possibly TRBD2 on 5 matching bases. The CDR3 contains 18 residues. Trimming shortened V by 5 bases and J by 0 bases, and 21 bases separated the two germline ends. CDR1 and CDR2 (germline): SGHTA, FQGTGA. CDR3 coding DNA: TGTGCCAGCAGCCCTGAGGGTCGTTTCGGGTCTAGCACAGATACGCAGTATTTT. It yields the protein CASSPEGRFGSSTDTQYF.